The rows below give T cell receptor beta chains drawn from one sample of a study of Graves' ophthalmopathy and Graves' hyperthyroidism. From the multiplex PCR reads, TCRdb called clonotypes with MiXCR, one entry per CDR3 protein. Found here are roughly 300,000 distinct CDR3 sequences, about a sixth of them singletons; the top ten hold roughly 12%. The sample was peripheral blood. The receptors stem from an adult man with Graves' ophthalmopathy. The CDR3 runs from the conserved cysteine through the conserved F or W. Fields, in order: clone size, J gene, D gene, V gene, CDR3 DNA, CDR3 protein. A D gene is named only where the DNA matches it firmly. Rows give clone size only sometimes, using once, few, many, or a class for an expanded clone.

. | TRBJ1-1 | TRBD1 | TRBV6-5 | TGTGCCAGCAGTTTGGACAGGGTCATCACTGAAGCTTTCTTT | CASSLDRVITEAFF
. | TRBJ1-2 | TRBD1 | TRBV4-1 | TGCGCCAGCAGCCATGGACAGGGGGATTCATTAATTGGCTACACCTTC | CASSHGQGDSLIGYTF
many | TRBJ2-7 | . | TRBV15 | TGTGCCACCAGCAGAGACAGGTTCTCCTACGAGCAGTACTTC | CATSRDRFSYEQYF
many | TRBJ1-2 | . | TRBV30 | TGTGCCTGGGTGACAGAGAACTATGGCTACACCTTC | CAWVTENYGYTF
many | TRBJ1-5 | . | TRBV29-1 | TGCAGCGTTAGGGAGCATAGCAATCAGCCCCAGCATTTT | CSVREHSNQPQHF
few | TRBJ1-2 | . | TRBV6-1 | TGTGCCAGCAGCACCGATTCGACAGAGGGCTATGGCTACATCTTC | CASSTDSTEGYGYIF
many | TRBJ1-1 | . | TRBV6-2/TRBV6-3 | TGTGCCAGCACCGACACCTACACTGAAGCTTTCTTT | CASTDTYTEAFF
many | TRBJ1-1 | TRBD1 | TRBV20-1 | TGCAGTGCTAGACGGGGACAGCTGAACACTGAAGCTTTCTTT | CSARRGQLNTEAFF
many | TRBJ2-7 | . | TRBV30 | TGTGCCTGGAGTGCGGGACTGATCTACGAGCAGTACTTC | CAWSAGLIYEQYF
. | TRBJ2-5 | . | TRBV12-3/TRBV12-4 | TGTGCCAGCAGTGCGCCGGGACGTCTTTGGGAGACCCAGTACTTC | CASSAPGRLWETQYF